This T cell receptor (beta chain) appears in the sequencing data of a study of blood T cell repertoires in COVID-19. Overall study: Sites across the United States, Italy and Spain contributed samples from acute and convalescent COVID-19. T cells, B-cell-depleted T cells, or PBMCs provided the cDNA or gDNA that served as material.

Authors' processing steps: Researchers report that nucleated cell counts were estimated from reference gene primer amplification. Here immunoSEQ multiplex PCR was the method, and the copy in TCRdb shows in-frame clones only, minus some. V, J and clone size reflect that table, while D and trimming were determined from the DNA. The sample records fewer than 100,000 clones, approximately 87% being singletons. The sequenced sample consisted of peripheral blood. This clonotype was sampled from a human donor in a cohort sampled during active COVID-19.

CDR3 sequence reads: CASSSDRGINYGYTF. The DNA of the CDR3 is TGTGCCAGCAGCTCCGACAGGGGCATTAACTATGGCTACACCTTC. The chain employs TRBV7-6 and TRBJ1-2, with 8 bases aligning to TRBD1. The CDR3 spans 15 residues. V trimming: 4 bases; J trimming: 1 base; junction bases outside the gene matches: 5. Germline V gene lookup returns CDR1 SGHVS and CDR2 FNYEAQ. Looking up the rest from reference TRBV7-6 and TRBJ1-2 gives the full variable domain: GAGVSQSPRYKVTKRGQDVALRCDPISGHVSLYWYRQALGQGPEFLTYFNYEAQQDKSGLPNDRFSAERPEGSISTLTIQRTEQRDSAMYRCASSSDRGINYGYTFGSGTRLTVV.